The sequence of this T cell receptor beta chain was determined in a study of human T cells and chemical hapten exposure. Study-wide context: A 2 cm by 2 cm inner upper arm patch received 2% DPC for sensitization.

The study's findings and limits: Relative to control repertoires, expanded TCRs gave rise to significantly more large CDR3 similarity clusters.

Time point: patch test 3, about 24 weeks after DPC sensitization. Treatment: therapeutic diphenylcyclopropenone sensitization with weekly scalp DPC. People who gave samples had alopecia, were 18 to 70 years old, and were suitable for DPC. Whole blood, unfractionated, served as the material for total RNA extraction. TCRdb redid the calling of the RACE reads with MiXCR, one entry per CDR3 protein. The sample includes 70,000 or so distinct CDR3 sequences, over 8.5% of them seen just once. This clonotype was observed at least ten times. The target antigen is unknown. Germline V gives CDR1 KGHSH, CDR2 LQKENI. CDR3 length equals 16 residues. J gave up 0 bases and V 1 base, and 3 bases lay outside the gene matches.

The receptor was isolated from a woman aged 50 to 65 with alopecia areata. Some clones in this sample may be carry-over from other donors' samples. Sample: whole blood, taken in connection with sensitization to the hapten diphenylcyclopropenone (DPC). V gene TRBV18 combines with J gene TRBJ2-3; the match to TRBD2 covers 8 bases. The DNA for the CDR3 is TGTGCCAGCTCACCACTTTTAGCGGGGAGCACAGATACGCAGTATTTT. This encodes CASSPLLAGSTDTQYF.